This passage covers 22 T cell receptor beta chains from one sample sequenced in a study of blood T cell repertoires in COVID-19. Some clones are missing from TCRdb's copy, which holds only in-frame ones; the method was immunoSEQ multiplex PCR. The sample lists 200,000 to 250,000 clones, less than 90% occurring once. The material sequenced was peripheral blood. These receptors all come from a woman aged 45 to 65 with acute or convalescent COVID-19.

Worth noting for this clone: A read error may account for a junction end that differs from germline. This chain uses TRBV29-1 with TRBJ2-1; no clear D. The CDR3 is made up of 10 amino acids. Germline lookup yields CDR1 SQVTM and CDR2 ANQGSEA. The CDR3 sequence is CSGNYNKQFF. Written as DNA, the CDR3 is TGCAGCGGGAACTACAATAAGCAGTTCTTC.

The chain combines TRBV4-3 with TRBJ2-5, with 8 bases that match TRBD1. V was pared by 0 bases and J by 5 bases, with 5 bases of the junction left unmatched. The germline gives CDR1 LGHNA, CDR2 YSLEER. CDR3 length: 15 amino acids. CDR3 region: CASSQDGQGAETQYF. The CDR3 bases are TGCGCCAGCAGCCAAGATGGGCAGGGGGCTGAGACCCAGTACTTC.

The rearrangement uses TRBV29-1 and TRBJ2-7, with 7 bases identical to TRBD2. Germline V gene data show CDR1 as SQVTM and CDR2 as ANQGSEA. Trimming at V came to 4 bases and at J to 2 bases, leaving 14 bases not matched to a gene. The CDR3 has 16 amino acids. The CDR3 DNA follows: TGCAGCGTTGTTGCAGCGGGACGTATGGGTACCTACGAGCAGTACTTC. Its protein product is CSVVAAGRMGTYEQYF.

About this clone: A read error may produce the germline difference seen at one junction end. The CDR3 nucleotides are TGCGCCAGCAGTTTGGGTGGGACAGGAGACTACGAGCAGTACTTC. It is translated as CASSLGGTGDYEQYF. This sequence joins TRBV5-1 and TRBJ2-7; 8 nucleotides agree with TRBD1. The V gene's germline CDR1 is SGHRS and CDR2 YFSETQ. This CDR3 spans 15 amino acids.

The J gene is TRBJ2-1, the V gene TRBV20-1; D remains unclear. V lost 3 bases, J lost 6 bases, and 6 bases lay in between. The CDR3 runs 11 residues. CDR1 is DFQATT and CDR2 is SNEGSKA in the germline V gene (reference sequence). The CDR3 coding sequence is TGCAGTGCTAGCCTCCTCAATGAGCAGTTCTTC. This sequence encodes CSASLLNEQFF.

The chain is built from TRBV4-2 and TRBJ2-2; possible D gene TRBD1, 5 bases. The germline V and J ends were trimmed by 4 bases and 0 bases, with 12 bases remaining between them. CDR3 size: 16 residues. CDR1 is LGHNA and CDR2 is YNFKEQ in the germline V gene. The CDR3 DNA sequence: TGTGCCAGCAGCCTAGGGGTGGTCGCGAACACCGGGGAGCTGTTTTTT. It specifies CASSLGVVANTGELFF.

The chain carries TRBV3-1 (or the pseudogene TRBV3-2) and TRBJ2-1; the D gene is possibly TRBD2 (6 bases). CDR3 size: 16 residues. Trimming took off 3 bases at V and 2 bases at J, with 14 bases between the two ends. From germline, CDR1 is LGHDT and CDR2 YNNKEL (reference sequence). The CDR3 loop is CASSHTAGHAYNEQFF. CDR3 in DNA: TGTGCCAGCAGCCACACGGCGGGGCACGCCTACAATGAGCAGTTCTTC.

V and J are TRBV6-6 and TRBJ1-6; no reliable D call. CDR1 is MNHNY, CDR2 SVGAGI, per germline (reference sequence). The V and J ends lost 2 bases and 10 bases respectively, with 9 bases between them. The CDR3 length is 13 residues. The DNA for the CDR3 is TGTGCCAGCAGTTACGGTGGGCCCTCACCCCTCCACTTT. This sequence encodes CASSYGGPSPLHF.

The V call is TRBV23-1, the J call TRBJ2-3; tentatively, D is TRBD2 (5 bases). TRBV23-1 is annotated as an ORF whose role is uncertain. This CDR3 is built from 15 residues. The V end lost 9 bases, the J end lost 3 bases, and 19 bases lay between the germline ends. The chain's CDR3 is CARPGVDRRTDTQYF. In DNA form, the CDR3 reads TGCGCCAGACCCGGGGTTGACCGCAGGACAGATACGCAGTATTTT.

A few counts support this clone. The V gene is TRBV30, the J gene TRBJ2-1; 10 nucleotides agree with TRBD2. CDR1 and CDR2 from the germline V gene are GTSNPN and SVGIG (reference sequence). Trimming took 4 bases from V and 4 from J; bases not matched to a gene: 10. The CDR3 totals 16 residues. CDR3 protein: CAWTSGGAHRYNEQFF. CDR3 nucleotide sequence: TGTGCCTGGACTAGCGGGGGCGCCCATAGATACAATGAGCAGTTCTTC.

The chain uses TRBV5-1 and TRBJ2-3, with TRBD2 identical over 11 bases. The CDR3 has 17 amino acids. V gave up 4 bases and J gave up 0 bases; unmatched junction bases: 7. Germline assignment: CDR1 SGHRS and CDR2 YFSETQ. Here the CDR3 DNA reads TGCGCCAGCAGCACCACTAGCGGGGGAGCTAGCACAGATACGCAGTATTTT. Protein product: CASSTTSGGASTDTQYF.

The chain has TRBV5-6 and TRBJ1-2; D gene uncertain. This CDR3 region has 15 residues. CDR1 and CDR2 (germline): SGHDT, YYEEEE. V was shortened by 4 bases and J by 2 bases, with 15 bases between the two germline ends. The CDR3 sequence: CASSRLEGINYGYTF. The CDR3 nucleotides read TGTGCCAGCAGCCGTTTAGAGGGAATCAACTATGGCTACACCTTC.

This clone came up once. This rearrangement joins TRBV6-5 to TRBJ1-2, with D unresolved. Looked up from germline, CDR1 is MNHEY and CDR2 is SVGAGI. V was trimmed by 6 bases and J by 8 bases, leaving 22 bases between them. CDR3 length equals 15 residues. The CDR3 loop is CASRVSQEETWGYTF. In DNA, the CDR3 is TGTGCCAGCAGGGTTTCCCAGGAGGAGACATGGGGCTACACCTTC.

This sequence joins TRBV5-1 and TRBJ1-1; 7 bases are shared with TRBD1. Germline V gives CDR1 SGHRS, CDR2 YFSETQ. Trimming cost V 2 bases and J 1 base; bases outside gene matches: 2. CDR3 length equals 14 residues. CDR3 nucleotides: TGCGCCAGCAGCTTTGGGACAGAGAACACTGAAGCTTTCTTT. Amino acid sequence: CASSFGTENTEAFF.

The rearrangement joins TRBV12-3 or TRBV12-4 to TRBJ1-4, with D tentatively TRBD1 (5 bases). V gave up 7 bases and J gave up 8 bases, with 14 bases separating them. The CDR3 contains 13 residues. CDR3 coding DNA: TGTGCCAGCATGGGCGGGGGACGGGAAAAACTGTTTTTT. Its translation is CASMGGGREKLFF.

This CDR3 reads CASSDSHRGDWESYGYTF. In DNA, the CDR3 is TGTGCCAGCAGCGACAGCCACCGGGGGGATTGGGAAAGCTATGGCTACACCTTC. V and J are TRBV9 and TRBJ1-2, with a possible D match to TRBD1 (5 bases). The length of the CDR3 is 18 residues. In germline, CDR1 is SGDLS, CDR2 YYNGEE. V was cut by 3 bases and J by 4 bases, with 25 bases left in between.

This chain links TRBV6-4 with TRBJ2-1, with D maybe TRBD1 (6 bases). The germline V and J ends were trimmed by 3 bases and 1 base, with 13 bases remaining between them. The germline CDR1 and CDR2 sequences are MRHNA and SNTAGT. The CDR3 extends over 16 amino acids. Written as DNA, the CDR3 is TGTGCCAGCAGTGATAAAGGCAGGGGTTCCTACAATGAGCAGTTCTTC. This gives the protein CASSDKGRGSYNEQFF.

The rearrangement uses TRBV7-9 and TRBJ2-2; the match to TRBD2 covers 8 bases. Germline CDR1 SEHNR, CDR2 FQNEAQ (reference sequence). V lost 7 bases, J lost 0 bases, and 7 bases stayed unmatched. The length of the CDR3 is 16 residues. In nucleotides, the CDR3 is TGTGCCAGCAACAAACTAGCGGACGCGAACACCGGGGAGCTGTTTTTT. Amino acids: CASNKLADANTGELFF. The full variable domain, rest sourced from reference TRBV7-9 and TRBJ2-2, is DTGVSQNPRHKITKRGQNVTFRCDPISEHNRLYWYRQTLGQGPEFLTYFQNEAQLEKSRLLSDRFSAERPKGSFSTLEIQRTEQGDSAMYLCASNKLADANTGELFFGEGSRLTVL.

The chain carries TRBV30 and TRBJ2-7; 11 positions agree with TRBD1. The junction had 0 bases not matched to a gene; V was cut back by 5 bases and J by 0 bases. The CDR3 loop spans 13 amino acids. Germline assignment: CDR1 GTSNPN and CDR2 SVGIG (reference sequence). The CDR3 sequence: CAWGTGGSYEQYF. The CDR3, as DNA: TGTGCCTGGGGGACAGGGGGCTCCTACGAGCAGTACTTC.

As concerns this clone: The sample has other DNA sequences that encode this CDR3 too. The gene calls are TRBV7-2 and TRBJ2-1; no firm D call. Trimming removed 6 bases at V and 4 bases at J, with 4 bases between. CDR1 and CDR2 from the germline V gene are SGHTA and FQGNSA. The CDR3 length is 11 residues. CDR3 nucleotides: TGTGCCAGCAGTCCTTACAATGAGCAGTTCTTC. Its protein is CASSPYNEQFF.

The J gene is TRBJ2-1, the V gene TRBV12-5, with TRBD2 identical over 9 bases. CDR1 and CDR2 (germline): LGHNT, FRNRAP. J was trimmed by 3 bases and V by 1 base; bases with no gene match: 4. This CDR3 is built from 16 residues. Written as DNA, the CDR3 is TGTGCTAGTGGTTTGGGACTAGCGGAGATCTACAATGAGCAGTTCTTC. It encodes CASGLGLAEIYNEQFF.

The chain links TRBV5-6 to TRBJ1-2; TRBD1 is a possible D gene (6 bases). Germline values: CDR1 SGHDT, CDR2 YYEEEE. The CDR3 is made up of 15 amino acids. Trimming shortened V by 3 bases and J by 8 bases, and 20 bases separated the two germline ends. The CDR3 is CASSSLWGQGLGYTF. The CDR3 DNA reads TGTGCCAGCAGCTCCCTGTGGGGTCAGGGGCTGGGCTACACCTTC. Looking up the rest from reference TRBV5-6 and TRBJ1-2 gives the full variable domain: DAGVTQSPTHLIKTRGQQVTLRCSPKSGHDTVSWYQQALGQGPQFIFQYYEEEERQRGNFPDRFSGHQFPNYSSELNVNALLLGDSALYLCASSSLWGQGLGYTFGSGTRLTVV.